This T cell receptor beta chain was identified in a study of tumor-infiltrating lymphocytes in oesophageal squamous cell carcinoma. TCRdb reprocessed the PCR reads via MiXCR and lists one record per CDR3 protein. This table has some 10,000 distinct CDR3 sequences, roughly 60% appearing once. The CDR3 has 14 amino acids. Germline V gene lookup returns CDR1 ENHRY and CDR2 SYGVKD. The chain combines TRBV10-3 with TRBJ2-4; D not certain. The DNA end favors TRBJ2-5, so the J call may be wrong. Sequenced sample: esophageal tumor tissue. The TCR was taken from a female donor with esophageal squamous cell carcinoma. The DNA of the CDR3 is TGTGCCATCAGTGAGGGACGGGACCAAGAGACCCAGTACTTC. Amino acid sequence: CAISEGRDQETQYF.